Only a few counts were recorded for the clone carrying this T cell receptor (beta chain). Its specificity is unknown. This sample was taken from a study of T cells in Graves' hyperthyroidism and ophthalmopathy. Study findings and constraints: Separating ophthalmopathy from stable hyperthyroidism was achieved by a 13 V-J model.

Amplification yielded TCR beta CDR3 regions, with RNA transcripts as the source. An initial round of RT-PCR targeting the TCR CDR3 relied on the HTBI primer set. TCRdb reanalysed the multiplex PCR reads using MiXCR and keeps one entry per CDR3 protein. The top ten hold roughly 10% of the sample, which has about 700,000 distinct CDR3 sequences, around 15% seen once. No progression to ophthalmopathy during 18 months of follow-up defined stable disease. Newly diagnosed hyperthyroidism patients aged 18 to 65 years had disease lasting under 2 months. Those patients with uncontrolled infection, other autoimmune disease, pregnancy or lactation were excluded. CDR1 is SNHLY and CDR2 is FYNNEI in the germline V gene. There are 13 residues in the CDR3. V lost 8 bases and J lost 7, with 15 bases in between.

This clonotype was sampled from a woman in her late teens or twenties with Graves' hyperthyroidism. Sequenced material: blood. The rearrangement joins TRBV2 to TRBJ2-1; a weak D match, TRBD2 (6 bases). DNA of the CDR3: TGTGCCAGCTCGATCTGGGGGGAGAATGAGCAGTTCTTC. It specifies CASSIWGENEQFF.